The clone carrying this TCR beta chain has more than one count but fewer than ten. TCRdb recomputed calls from the RACE reads with MiXCR, one row per CDR3 protein. The repertoire holds about 190,000 distinct CDR3 sequences, with approximately 26% as singletons. Time point noted: patch test 3, about 24 weeks after DPC sensitization. The treatment denotes: therapeutic diphenylcyclopropenone sensitization with weekly scalp DPC. Staff drew blood before applying each patch test. Total RNA was extracted from unfractionated whole blood. This sample was included in a study of human T cells and chemical hapten exposure. On the study more broadly: Per-sample TCR yield variability stemmed mainly from small pooled library volume differences.

Specimen: whole blood, collected in connection with sensitization to the hapten diphenylcyclopropenone (DPC). The TCR comes from a woman aged 40 to 50 with alopecia areata. Some clones in this sample may be carry-over from other donors' samples.

The CDR3 protein is CAISEGRGGTEAFF. CDR3 bases: TGTGCCATCAGTGAGGGCAGGGGCGGCACTGAAGCTTTCTTT. The chain joins TRBV10-3 to TRBJ1-1; tentative D call: TRBD1 (6 bases). Deletions cut 2 bases from V and 4 bases from J, with 11 bases between. The germline V gene has CDR1 ENHRY and CDR2 SYGVKD. This CDR3 spans 14 amino acids.